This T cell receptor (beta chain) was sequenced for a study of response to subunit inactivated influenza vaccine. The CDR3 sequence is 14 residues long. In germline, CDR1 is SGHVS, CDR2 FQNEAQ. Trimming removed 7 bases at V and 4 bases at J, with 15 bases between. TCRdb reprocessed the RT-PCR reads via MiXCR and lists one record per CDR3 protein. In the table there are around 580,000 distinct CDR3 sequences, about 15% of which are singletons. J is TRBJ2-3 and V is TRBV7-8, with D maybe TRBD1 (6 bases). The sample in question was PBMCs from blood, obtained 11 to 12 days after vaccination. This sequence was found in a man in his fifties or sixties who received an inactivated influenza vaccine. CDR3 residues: CASNLGGKADTQYF. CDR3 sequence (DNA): TGTGCCAGCAATCTAGGGGGAAAAGCAGATACGCAGTATTTT.